Below are 4 T cell receptor beta chains sequenced from a single sample in a study of blood T cell repertoires in COVID-19. Method: immunoSEQ multiplex PCR; TCRdb's copy keeps in-frame clones and lacks some. Among approximately 240,000 clones listed, about 88% were seen once. The specimen sequenced was peripheral blood. The receptors were gathered from a woman aged 40 to 50 who had recovered from COVID-19.

V usage is TRBV9 and J usage is TRBJ2-1, with D perhaps TRBD1 (5 bases). The CDR3 consists of 15 residues. The germline gives CDR1 SGDLS, CDR2 YYNGEE. V gave up 4 bases and J gave up 4 bases, with 15 bases separating them. CDR3 in amino acids: CASSPRTGVYNEQFF. The DNA for the CDR3 is TGTGCCAGCAGCCCCCGAACAGGAGTATACAATGAGCAGTTCTTC.

The V call is TRBV5-3, the J call TRBJ1-2, with TRBD1 as a possible D gene (5 bases). TRBV5-3 is flagged as an ORF with uncertain function. The CDR3 is made up of 14 amino acids. The V end was cut by 2 bases, the J end by 4 bases, with 12 bases between. The CDR3 reads CARSFSRQTYGYTF. DNA of the CDR3: TGTGCCAGAAGCTTCTCCAGACAGACCTATGGCTACACCTTC.

The chain uses TRBV5-5 and TRBJ1-2; 10 bases agree with TRBD1. The CDR3 sequence is 16 residues long. V shed 1 base and J 5 bases; nucleotides not matched to a gene: 8. The germline V gene encodes CDR1 SGHKS and CDR2 YYEKEE (reference sequence). CDR3 protein: CASSLFVSGQGYGYTF. CDR3 in DNA: TGTGCCAGCAGCTTGTTCGTCTCGGGACAGGGGTATGGCTACACCTTC.

This clone showed up just a few times. The chain joins TRBV10-2 to TRBJ2-2; TRBD1 matches at 7 bases. J gave up 6 bases and V 5 bases, and 15 bases lay outside the gene matches. CDR1 and CDR2 from the germline V gene are WSHSY and SAAADI. The CDR3 contains 17 residues. Here the CDR3 DNA reads TGCGCCAGCAGTAAATTGCGGACAGGCAGTGGGGCCGGGGAGCTGTTTTTT. Its translation: CASSKLRTGSGAGELFF.